This paragraph reports one TCR beta chain. This clonotype was seen ten or more times. No cognate antigen has been identified for it. Base quality data are lacking; no much larger clone is found one base away. The data belong to a study of T cell repertoires in cytomegalovirus infection (dated by TCRdb to about 2019). Context from the whole study: Alongside well-studied HLA-B-restricted epitopes, the peptide stimulations were aimed at recently identified HLA-C-restricted CMV epitopes, whose presentation resists viral immunomodulation. Because public TCR beta signatures pointed to carriage of CMV infection together with the matching HLA type, the HLA type of each donor mattered for the analysis. The full study reports these points: Carriers of CMV infection plus the relevant HLA type were discriminated by the cumulative frequency of public TCR beta family members in the study cohort and in an independent roughly 350-donor cohort. In the ex vivo response, HLA-C-restricted CMV-specific TCR beta clonotypes were dominant, and in two of eight donors the single most frequent clonotype came from this HLA-C-restricted group.

Explained via the paper, the treatment or condition label denotes: in vitro stimulation with specific CMV peptide epitopes to enrich CMV-specific T cells. Sequencing took place on an Illumina HiSeq 1500. TCRdb took the public reads, trimmed them with fastp at Q25, ran MiXCR for clone calling and kept in-frame beta chains. Each entry is one CDR3 protein sequence, shown with its most common DNA and genes. This sample has 450,000 to 600,000 distinct CDR3 sequences in its table, and 25% to 35% of those were observed once. The ten biggest clones cover under 20% of the sample. CDR3 length: 14 amino acids, cysteine to phenylalanine. Kept here is only the CDR3 DNA, which spans 42 bases and is read in frame from base 1. Trimming removed 7 bases from V and 0 bases from J, leaving 11 bases between the germline ends. The germline V gene (reference sequence) sets CDR1 to SEHNR and CDR2 to FQNEAQ.

Sequencing was performed on cultured PBMCs, taken from culture after CMV antigen stimulation. The sequence was collected from a human donor in good health (CMV status not recorded). Some clones in this sample may be carry-over from other donors' samples. This chain joins TRBV7-9 to TRBJ2-3, with the D gene uncertain. This receptor has the CDR3 CASNRAESTDTQYF. The nucleotide sequence reads as follows: TGTGCCAGCAATAGGGCGGAGAGCACAGATACGCAGTATTTT.